These 22 T cell receptor beta chains were sequenced from one sample in a study of cytomegalovirus exposure and HLA in healthy donors. PCR amplification relied on 60 Vbeta primers (plus 13 Jbeta primers). Generated by immunoSEQ multiplex PCR, the TCRdb table keeps only in-frame clones and is missing some. The table shows some 160,000 clones, with around 9.6% occurring only once. Sequencing was performed on PBMCs. The source of these receptors is a male donor in good health and CMV-seronegative.

This clone has more than one count but fewer than ten. This chain links TRBV9 with TRBJ1-2, with TRBD1 as a possible D gene (6 bases). This CDR3 comprises 15 residues. Germline V gene sequence: CDR1 SGDLS, CDR2 YYNGEE. Deletions cut 3 bases from V and 4 bases from J, with 16 bases between. The CDR3 nucleotides are TGTGCCAGCAGCGGGACAGCCGGGTGGAGCTATGGCTACACCTTC. Translated, it gives CASSGTAGWSYGYTF. Combining the CDR3 with reference TRBV9 and TRBJ1-2 gives the whole variable domain DSGVTQTPKHLITATGQRVTLRCSPRSGDLSVYWYQQSLDQGLQFLIQYYNGEERAKGNILERFSAQQFPDLHSELNLSSLELGDSALYFCASSGTAGWSYGYTFGSGTRLTVV.

The chain links TRBV6-5 to TRBJ2-7, with 10 bases identical to TRBD1. The junction had 6 bases not matched to a gene; V was cut back by 0 bases and J by 4 bases. The CDR3 totals 16 residues. Germline loops: CDR1 MNHEY, CDR2 SVGAGI. This CDR3 reads CASSYSSGQGVYEQYF. The CDR3 DNA follows: TGTGCCAGCAGTTACTCAAGCGGACAGGGGGTATACGAGCAGTACTTC.

CDR3 residues: CASSSSVPGQRIMKQYF. The CDR3 coding sequence is TGTGCCAGCAGTTCATCCGTACCTGGACAGCGGATAATGAAGCAGTACTTC. The rearrangement links TRBV28 to TRBJ2-7; D is possibly TRBD1 (6 bases). This CDR3 comprises 17 residues. Per the germline V gene, CDR1 is MDHEN and CDR2 is SYDVKM. Trimming left V 4 bases short and J 8 bases short, with 27 bases between. Filled out from reference TRBV28 and TRBJ2-7, the complete variable domain reads DVKVTQSSRYLVKRTGEKVFLECVQDMDHENMFWYRQDPGLGLRLIYFSYDVKMKEKGDIPEGYSVSREKKERFSLILESASTNQTSMYLCASSSSVPGQRIMKQYFGPGTRLTVT.

This clone has more than one count but fewer than ten. The chain carries TRBV5-4 and TRBJ1-4; 7 nucleotides align to TRBD1. The CDR3 is 17 residues long. Trimming cost V 0 bases and J 6 bases; bases outside gene matches: 11. Looked up from germline, CDR1 is SGHNT and CDR2 is YYREEE (reference sequence). This CDR3 reads CASSLAIQGGADEKLFF. CDR3 DNA sequence: TGTGCCAGCAGCTTGGCAATACAAGGGGGCGCGGATGAAAAACTGTTTTTT.

This clone has just a few counts. The V call is TRBV6-5, the J call TRBJ1-1, with a tentative D call TRBD1 (5 bases). This CDR3 is 15 amino acids long. V shed 0 bases and J shed 1 base, with 9 bases lying between them. Germline loops: CDR1 MNHEY, CDR2 SVGAGI. CDR3 region: CASSYSWGGNTEAFF. The CDR3 DNA follows: TGTGCCAGCAGTTACTCGTGGGGGGGGAACACTGAAGCTTTCTTT.

The chain recombines TRBV5-1 with TRBJ1-2, with D hard to call. Between the trimmed V and J ends, which lost 0 bases and 9 bases, there was a span of 15 bases. Germline V CDR1 and CDR2: SGHRS, YFSETQ. The CDR3 runs 14 residues. The CDR3 loop is CASSLAPPGPSYTF. As DNA, the CDR3 is TGCGCCAGCAGCTTGGCTCCCCCCGGTCCAAGCTACACCTTC.

The chain employs TRBV5-1 and TRBJ2-3; 9 bases are a match to TRBD2. V shed 5 bases and J 6 bases; nucleotides not matched to a gene: 10. The V gene's germline CDR1 is SGHRS and CDR2 YFSETQ. The CDR3 runs 15 residues. The CDR3 DNA follows: TGCGCCAGCAGTCTAGCGGGGCCTGACGCGGATACGCAGTATTTT. Its protein product is CASSLAGPDADTQYF.

This clone was detected a few times. This rearrangement joins TRBV5-1 to TRBJ1-1; a possible D gene is TRBD1 (6 bases). This CDR3 spans 16 amino acids. Germline-derived CDR1 and CDR2 are SGHRS and YFSETQ. V lost 0 bases to trimming and J lost 3 bases, with 15 bases between them. The CDR3 spells CASSLGGQGIYTEAFF. CDR3 DNA sequence: TGCGCCAGCAGCTTGGGGGGGCAGGGGATCTACACTGAAGCTTTCTTT.

V gene TRBV7-9 combines with J gene TRBJ1-1; a possible D gene is TRBD1 (5 bases). The V gene lost 3 bases and the J gene lost 3 bases, with 11 bases spanning the gap. This CDR3 region has 14 residues. CDR1 is SEHNR and CDR2 is FQNEAQ in the germline V gene (reference sequence). CDR3 loop: CASSFKQGHTEAFF. The CDR3 bases are TGTGCCAGCAGCTTCAAGCAGGGTCACACTGAAGCTTTCTTT.

This chain joins TRBV27 and TRBJ2-5; 9 bases fit TRBD2. CDR1 is MNHEY, CDR2 SMNVEV, per germline (reference sequence). The J segment lost 5 bases and the V segment lost 0 bases, leaving 7 bases of the junction unmatched. The CDR3 is made up of 16 amino acids. The CDR3 loop reads CASSLSSSGMGETQYF. The CDR3 nucleotides are TGTGCCAGCAGTTTATCTTCTAGCGGGATGGGGGAGACCCAGTACTTC.

This clone came up a few times. The J gene is TRBJ2-3, the V gene TRBV5-1; 7 bases fit TRBD1. The length of the CDR3 is 17 residues. Trimming took 4 bases from V and 2 from J; bases not matched to a gene: 13. The germline V gene has CDR1 SGHRS and CDR2 YFSETQ. The CDR3 loop is CASSRQVLDRVTDTQYF. CDR3 DNA: TGCGCCAGCAGCCGCCAGGTGTTAGACAGGGTCACAGATACGCAGTATTTT.

The V and J genes are TRBV4-3 and TRBJ1-1; perhaps TRBD1 as D (5 bases). Germline V gene lookup returns CDR1 LGHNA and CDR2 YSLEER. The germline V and J ends were trimmed by 4 bases and 3 bases, with 9 bases remaining between them. CDR3 size: 13 residues. The CDR3 protein is CASSLSRDTEAFF. CDR3 sequence (DNA): TGCGCCAGCAGCCTAAGCAGGGACACTGAAGCTTTCTTT.

There are a few counts of this clone. The chain uses TRBV27 and TRBJ2-7; a weak D match, TRBD2 (5 bases). Germline CDR1 is MNHEY and CDR2 is SMNVEV (reference sequence). The CDR3 is 14 amino acids. The germline V and J ends were trimmed by 4 bases and 1 base, with 11 bases remaining between them. The CDR3: CASSSAGASYEQYF. In DNA form, the CDR3 reads TGTGCCAGCAGTTCGGCGGGTGCATCCTACGAGCAGTACTTC.

This clone turned up a few times. V gene TRBV19 combines with J gene TRBJ2-3, with TRBD1 matching over 7 bases. This CDR3 region has 19 residues. Germline V gene sequence: CDR1 LNHDA, CDR2 SQIVND (reference sequence). The V and J ends lost 3 bases and 6 bases, in that order; junction bases with no gene match: 21. As DNA, the CDR3 is TGTGCCAGTAGTATGTACGGAACGCGAGGACAGGTGGGACCCGATACGCAGTATTTT. This codes for CASSMYGTRGQVGPDTQYF.

The chain carries TRBV9 and TRBJ1-1; unclear D gene. The CDR3 covers 15 residues. Trimming shortened V by 0 bases and J by 0 bases, and 9 bases separated the two germline ends. Germline assignment: CDR1 SGDLS and CDR2 YYNGEE. CDR3 DNA: TGTGCCAGCAGCGTAGGTCCGTACATGAACACTGAAGCTTTCTTT. Translating it yields CASSVGPYMNTEAFF.

This clone was observed a few times. The rearrangement joins TRBV6-5 to TRBJ2-3; 8 bases match TRBD2. Trimming took 0 bases from V and 3 from J; bases not matched to a gene: 2. Germline assignment: CDR1 MNHEY and CDR2 SVGAGI. The CDR3 length is 15 residues. CDR3 loop: CASSYSRGETDTQYF. In DNA form, the CDR3 reads TGTGCCAGCAGTTACTCGCGGGGGGAAACAGATACGCAGTATTTT.

This clone occurred a few times. The chain couples TRBV4-3 to TRBJ2-1; 7 bases are a match to TRBD1. The V and J ends lost 8 bases and 5 bases, in that order; junction bases with no gene match: 9. CDR1 and CDR2 (germline): LGHNA, YSLEER. CDR3 length: 14 residues. In nucleotides, the CDR3 is TGCGCCAGCTCTTGGACAGGTAGACACAATGAGCAGTTCTTC. Translated, it gives CASSWTGRHNEQFF.

The J gene is TRBJ2-7, the V gene TRBV6-1; TRBD1 agrees at 8 bases. From germline, CDR1 is MNHNS and CDR2 SASEGT. The CDR3 is made up of 13 amino acids. J was trimmed by 3 bases and V by 8 bases; bases with no gene match: 6. The CDR3 sequence is CASRIDRGYEQYF. CDR3 DNA: TGTGCCAGCCGGATTGACAGGGGCTACGAGCAGTACTTC.

V and J are TRBV7-2 and TRBJ2-7, with TRBD1 identical over 10 bases. The CDR3 runs to 15 residues. Per the germline V gene, CDR1 is SGHTA and CDR2 is FQGNSA. Trimming took 1 base from V and 5 from J; bases not matched to a gene: 5. DNA of the CDR3: TGTGCCAGCAGCTTAGACGGGACAGGGGTTAACGAGCAGTACTTC. Translating gives CASSLDGTGVNEQYF. Full variable domain (rest looked up from reference TRBV7-2 and TRBJ2-7): GAGVSQSPSNKVTEKGKDVELRCDPISGHTALYWYRQSLGQGLEFLIYFQGNSAPDKSGLPSDRFSAERTGGSVSTLTIQRTQQEDSAVYLCASSLDGTGVNEQYFGPGTRLTVT.

The chain has TRBV28 and TRBJ1-5; 7 nucleotides agree with TRBD1. V was pared by 5 bases and J by 3 bases, with 19 bases of the junction left unmatched. CDR1 is MDHEN, CDR2 SYDVKM, per germline. The CDR3 is 19 residues long. CDR3 sequence (DNA): TGTGCCAGCAGTCTACCAACTGGCCGGGACAGAGTTTCCAATCAGCCCCAGCATTTT. Protein product: CASSLPTGRDRVSNQPQHF.

This clone showed up just a few times. The chain is built from TRBV30 and TRBJ2-7; D is perhaps TRBD2 (6 bases). CDR3 length equals 16 residues. Germline CDR1 and CDR2: GTSNPN and SVGIG (reference sequence). V dropped 1 base and J dropped 0 bases, with 16 bases sitting between them. The CDR3 region has the DNA TGTGCCTGGAGTGCGAGGATTTGGGGGGTCTCCTACGAGCAGTACTTC. Protein sequence: CAWSARIWGVSYEQYF.

This clone was detected only a few times. The chain has TRBV6-5 and TRBJ2-2, with D uncertain. This CDR3 is built from 14 residues. V dropped 4 bases and J dropped 5 bases, with 11 bases sitting between them. Germline V CDR1 and CDR2: MNHEY, SVGAGI. The chain's CDR3 is CASSLTSGTGELFF. The CDR3 nucleotides are TGTGCCAGCAGTTTGACTTCTGGGACCGGGGAGCTGTTTTTT.